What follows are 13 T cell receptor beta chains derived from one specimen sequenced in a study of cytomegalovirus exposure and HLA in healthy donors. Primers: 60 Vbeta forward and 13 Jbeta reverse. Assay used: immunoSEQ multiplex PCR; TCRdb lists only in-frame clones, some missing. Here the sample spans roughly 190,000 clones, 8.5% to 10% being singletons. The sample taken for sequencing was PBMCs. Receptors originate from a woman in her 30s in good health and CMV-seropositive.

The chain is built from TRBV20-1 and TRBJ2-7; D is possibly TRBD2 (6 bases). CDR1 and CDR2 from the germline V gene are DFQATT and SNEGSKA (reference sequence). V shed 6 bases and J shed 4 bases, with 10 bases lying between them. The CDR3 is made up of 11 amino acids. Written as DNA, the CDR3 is TGCAGTGCCGAGGGACTGTACGAGCAGTACTTC. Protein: CSAEGLYEQYF.

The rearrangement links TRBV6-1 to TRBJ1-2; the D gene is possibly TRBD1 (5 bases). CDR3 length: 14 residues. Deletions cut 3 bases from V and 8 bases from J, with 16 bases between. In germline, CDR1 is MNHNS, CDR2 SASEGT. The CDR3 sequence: CASSDSSSGGGYTF. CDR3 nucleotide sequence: TGTGCCAGCAGTGACAGCTCTTCTGGGGGGGGCTACACCTTC.

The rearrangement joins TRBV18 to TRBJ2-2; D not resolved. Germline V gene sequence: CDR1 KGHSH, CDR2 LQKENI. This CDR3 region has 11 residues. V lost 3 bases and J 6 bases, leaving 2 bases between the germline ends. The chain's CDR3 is CASSPAGELFF. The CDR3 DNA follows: TGTGCCAGCTCACCCGCCGGGGAGCTGTTTTTT.

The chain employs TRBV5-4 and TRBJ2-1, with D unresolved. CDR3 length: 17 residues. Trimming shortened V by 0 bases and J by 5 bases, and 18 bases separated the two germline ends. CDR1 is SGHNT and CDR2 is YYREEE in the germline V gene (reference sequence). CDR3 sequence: CASSLARASRSHNEQFF. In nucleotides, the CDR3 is TGTGCCAGCAGCTTGGCTAGAGCTTCGCGGTCCCACAATGAGCAGTTCTTC.

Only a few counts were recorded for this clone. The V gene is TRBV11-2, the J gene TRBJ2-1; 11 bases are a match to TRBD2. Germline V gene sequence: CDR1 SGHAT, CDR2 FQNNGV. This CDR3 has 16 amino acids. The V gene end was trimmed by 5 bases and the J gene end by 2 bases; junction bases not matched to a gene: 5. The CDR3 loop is CASSPGSGRAYNEQFF. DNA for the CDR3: TGTGCCAGCAGCCCTGGTAGCGGGAGGGCCTACAATGAGCAGTTCTTC.

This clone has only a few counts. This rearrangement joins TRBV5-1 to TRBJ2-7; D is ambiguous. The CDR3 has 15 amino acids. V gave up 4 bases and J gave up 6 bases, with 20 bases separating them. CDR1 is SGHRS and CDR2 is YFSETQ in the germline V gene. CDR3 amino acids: CASSAAGSYPGEQYF. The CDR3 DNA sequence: TGCGCCAGCAGCGCCGCCGGGTCCTACCCGGGCGAGCAGTACTTC.

The CDR3 region is CASSLAHSGVEETQYF. In DNA form, the CDR3 reads TGTGCCAGCAGCTTGGCCCACTCAGGGGTCGAAGAGACCCAGTACTTC. The chain links TRBV5-6 to TRBJ2-5; maybe TRBD1 (6 bases). With 0 bases removed from V and 3 bases from J, the gap between germline ends came to 15 bases. Germline CDR1 SGHDT, CDR2 YYEEEE. The CDR3 is 16 amino acids.

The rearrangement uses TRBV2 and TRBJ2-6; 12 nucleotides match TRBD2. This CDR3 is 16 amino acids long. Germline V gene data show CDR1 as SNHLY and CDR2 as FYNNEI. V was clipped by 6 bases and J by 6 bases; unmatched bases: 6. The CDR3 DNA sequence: TGTGCCAGCAGGGGACTAGCGGGCGTGGAGGCCAACGTCCTGACTTTC. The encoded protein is CASRGLAGVEANVLTF.

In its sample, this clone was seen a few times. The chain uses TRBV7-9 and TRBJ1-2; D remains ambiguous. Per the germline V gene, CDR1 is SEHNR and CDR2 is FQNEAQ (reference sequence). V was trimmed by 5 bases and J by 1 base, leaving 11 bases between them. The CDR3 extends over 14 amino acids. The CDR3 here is CASSGSGNNYGYTF. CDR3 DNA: TGTGCCAGCAGCGGATCCGGGAATAACTATGGCTACACCTTC.

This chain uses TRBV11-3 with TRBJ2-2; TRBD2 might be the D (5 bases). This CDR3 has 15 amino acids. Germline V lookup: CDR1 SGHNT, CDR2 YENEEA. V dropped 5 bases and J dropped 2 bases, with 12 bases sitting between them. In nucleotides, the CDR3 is TGTGCCAGCAGCAGCGGACGGATTAACACCGGGGAGCTGTTTTTT. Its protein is CASSSGRINTGELFF.

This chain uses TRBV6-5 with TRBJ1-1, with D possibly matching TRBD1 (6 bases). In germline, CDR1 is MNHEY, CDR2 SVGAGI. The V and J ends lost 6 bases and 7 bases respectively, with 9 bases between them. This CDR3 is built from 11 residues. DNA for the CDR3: TGTGCCAGCAGACAGGGTTTTGAAGCTTTCTTT. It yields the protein CASRQGFEAFF.

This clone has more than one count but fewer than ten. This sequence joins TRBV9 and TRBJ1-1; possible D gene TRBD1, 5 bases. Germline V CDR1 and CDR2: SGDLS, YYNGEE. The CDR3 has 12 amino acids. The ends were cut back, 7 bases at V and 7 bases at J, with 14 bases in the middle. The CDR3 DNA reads TGTGCCAGCGGAAAAACAGGAGTTGAAGCTTTCTTT. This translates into CASGKTGVEAFF.

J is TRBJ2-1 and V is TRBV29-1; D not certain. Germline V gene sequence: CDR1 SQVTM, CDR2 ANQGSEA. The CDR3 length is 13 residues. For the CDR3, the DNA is TGCACCATAAAACAAACTACTAACAATGAGCAGTTCTTC. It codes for CTIKQTTNNEQFF.